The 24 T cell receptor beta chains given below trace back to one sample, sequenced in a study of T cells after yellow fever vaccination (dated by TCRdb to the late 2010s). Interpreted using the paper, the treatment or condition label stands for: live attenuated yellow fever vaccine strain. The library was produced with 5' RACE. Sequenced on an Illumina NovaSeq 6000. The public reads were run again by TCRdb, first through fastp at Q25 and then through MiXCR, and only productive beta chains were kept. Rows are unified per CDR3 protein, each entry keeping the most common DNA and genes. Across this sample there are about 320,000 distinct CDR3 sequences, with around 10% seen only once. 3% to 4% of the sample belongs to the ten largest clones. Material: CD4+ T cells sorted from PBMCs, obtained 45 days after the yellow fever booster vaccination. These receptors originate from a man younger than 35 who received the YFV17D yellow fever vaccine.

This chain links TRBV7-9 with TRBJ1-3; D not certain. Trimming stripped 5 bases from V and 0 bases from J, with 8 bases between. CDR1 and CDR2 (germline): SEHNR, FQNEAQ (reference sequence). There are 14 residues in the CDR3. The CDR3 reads CASSTHISGNTIYF. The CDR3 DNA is TGTGCCAGCAGCACCCATATCTCTGGAAACACCATATATTTT. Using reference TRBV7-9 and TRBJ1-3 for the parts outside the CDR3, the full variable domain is DTGVSQNPRHKITKRGQNVTFRCDPISEHNRLYWYRQTLGQGPEFLTYFQNEAQLEKSRLLSDRFSAERPKGSFSTLEIQRTEQGDSAMYLCASSTHISGNTIYFGEGSWLTVV.

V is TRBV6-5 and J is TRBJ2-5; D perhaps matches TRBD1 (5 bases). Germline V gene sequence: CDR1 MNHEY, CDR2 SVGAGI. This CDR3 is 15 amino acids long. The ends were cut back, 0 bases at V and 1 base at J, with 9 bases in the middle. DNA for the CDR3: TGTGCCAGCAGTTACTCGGTCAGGGTCCAAGAGACCCAGTACTTC. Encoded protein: CASSYSVRVQETQYF.

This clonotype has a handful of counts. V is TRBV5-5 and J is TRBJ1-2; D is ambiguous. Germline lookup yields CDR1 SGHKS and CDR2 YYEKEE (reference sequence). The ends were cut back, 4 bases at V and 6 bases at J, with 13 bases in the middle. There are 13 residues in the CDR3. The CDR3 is CASSETGFDGYTF. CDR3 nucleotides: TGTGCCAGCAGCGAGACTGGATTTGATGGCTACACCTTC.

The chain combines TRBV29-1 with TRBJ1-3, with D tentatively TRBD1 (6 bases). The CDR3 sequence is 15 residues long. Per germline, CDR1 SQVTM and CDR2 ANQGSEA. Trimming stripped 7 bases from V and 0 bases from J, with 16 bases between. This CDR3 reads CSAGGPGNSGNTIYF. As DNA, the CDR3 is TGCAGCGCCGGGGGGCCAGGAAACTCTGGAAACACCATATATTTT. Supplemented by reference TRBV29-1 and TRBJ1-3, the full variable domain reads SAVISQKPSRDICQRGTSLTIQCQVDSQVTMMFWYRQQPGQSLTLIATANQGSEATYESGFVIDKFPISRPNLTFSTLTVSNMSPEDSSIYLCSAGGPGNSGNTIYFGEGSWLTVV.

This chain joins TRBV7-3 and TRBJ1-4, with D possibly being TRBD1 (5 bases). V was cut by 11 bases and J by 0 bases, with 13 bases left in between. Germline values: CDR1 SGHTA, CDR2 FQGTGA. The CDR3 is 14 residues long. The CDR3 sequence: CAVPMGATNEKLFF. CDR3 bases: TGTGCCGTACCTATGGGGGCAACTAATGAAAAACTGTTTTTT. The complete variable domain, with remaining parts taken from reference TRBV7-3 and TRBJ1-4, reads GAGVSQTPSNKVTEKGKYVELRCDPISGHTALYWYRQSLGQGPEFLIYFQGTGAADDSGLPNDRFFAVRPEGSVSTLKIQRTERGDSAVYLCAVPMGATNEKLFFGSGTQLSVL.

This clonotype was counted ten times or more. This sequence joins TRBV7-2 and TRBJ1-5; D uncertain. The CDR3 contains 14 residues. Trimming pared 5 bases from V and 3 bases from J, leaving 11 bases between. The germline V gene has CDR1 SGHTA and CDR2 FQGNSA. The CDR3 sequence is CASSPATANQPQHF. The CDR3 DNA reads TGTGCCAGCAGCCCCGCCACCGCCAATCAGCCCCAGCATTTT.

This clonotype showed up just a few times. CDR3 region: CSASGRGQIFQV. The DNA of the CDR3 is TGCAGTGCTAGTGGTCGGGGACAAATCTTTCAAGTC. The chain has TRBV20-1 and TRBJ2-7, with D possibly being TRBD1 (6 bases). This CDR3 is built from 12 residues. The germline V gene encodes CDR1 DFQATT and CDR2 SNEGSKA (reference sequence).

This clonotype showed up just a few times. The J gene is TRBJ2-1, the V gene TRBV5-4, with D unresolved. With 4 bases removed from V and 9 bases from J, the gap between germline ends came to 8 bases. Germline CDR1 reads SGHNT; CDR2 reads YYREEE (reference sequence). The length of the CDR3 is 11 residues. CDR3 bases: TGTGCCAGCAGCCTCCTCGGTGAGCAGTTCTTC. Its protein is CASSLLGEQFF.

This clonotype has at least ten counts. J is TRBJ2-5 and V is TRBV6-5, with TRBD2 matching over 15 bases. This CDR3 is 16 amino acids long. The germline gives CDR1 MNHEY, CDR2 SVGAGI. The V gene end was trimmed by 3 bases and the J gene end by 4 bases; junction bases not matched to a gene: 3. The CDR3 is CASSYTGLAGGETQYF. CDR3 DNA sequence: TGTGCCAGCAGTTATACGGGACTAGCGGGGGGAGAGACCCAGTACTTC.

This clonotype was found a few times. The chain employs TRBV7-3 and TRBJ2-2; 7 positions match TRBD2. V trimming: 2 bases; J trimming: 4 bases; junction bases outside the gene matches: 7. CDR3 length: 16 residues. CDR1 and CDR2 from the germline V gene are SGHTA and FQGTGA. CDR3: CASSLVGRESTGELFF. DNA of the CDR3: TGTGCCAGCAGCTTAGTAGGGAGGGAGAGCACCGGGGAGCTGTTTTTT.

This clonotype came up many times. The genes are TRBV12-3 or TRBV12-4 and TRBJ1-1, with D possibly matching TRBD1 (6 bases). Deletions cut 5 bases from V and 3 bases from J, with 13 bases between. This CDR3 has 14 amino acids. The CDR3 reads CASSRRGVDTEAFF. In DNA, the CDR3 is TGTGCCAGCAGTAGAAGGGGGGTGGACACTGAAGCTTTCTTT.

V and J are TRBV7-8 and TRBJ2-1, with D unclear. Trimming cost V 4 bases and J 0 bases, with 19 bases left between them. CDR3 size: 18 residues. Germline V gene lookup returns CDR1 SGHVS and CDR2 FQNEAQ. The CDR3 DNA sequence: TGTGCCAGCAGCTCCCCGCGGTGGCGGAGCAGCTCCTACAATGAGCAGTTCTTC. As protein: CASSSPRWRSSSYNEQFF.

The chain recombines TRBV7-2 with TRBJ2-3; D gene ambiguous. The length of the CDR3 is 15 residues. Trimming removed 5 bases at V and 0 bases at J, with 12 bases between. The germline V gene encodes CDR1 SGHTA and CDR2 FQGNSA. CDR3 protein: CASSHSSSSTDTQYF. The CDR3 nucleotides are TGTGCCAGCAGCCACAGTAGTTCTAGCACAGATACGCAGTATTTT.

In DNA, the CDR3 is TGTGCCAGCAGCTTATTCCCAGGGGCAAACACCATATATTTT. Its protein is CASSLFPGANTIYF. The V and J genes are TRBV11-2 and TRBJ1-3; D is possibly TRBD1 (6 bases). Between the trimmed V and J ends, which lost 2 bases and 6 bases, there was a span of 11 bases. The CDR3 is 14 amino acids. CDR1 is SGHAT and CDR2 is FQNNGV in the germline V gene.

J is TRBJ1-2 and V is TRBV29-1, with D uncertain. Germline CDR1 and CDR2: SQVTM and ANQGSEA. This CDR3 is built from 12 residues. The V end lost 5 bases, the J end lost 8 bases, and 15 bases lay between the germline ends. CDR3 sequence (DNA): TGCAGCGTTCAACCGGGCTTAGAGGGCTACACCTTC. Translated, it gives CSVQPGLEGYTF. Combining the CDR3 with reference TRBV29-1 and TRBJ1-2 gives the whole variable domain SAVISQKPSRDICQRGTSLTIQCQVDSQVTMMFWYRQQPGQSLTLIATANQGSEATYESGFVIDKFPISRPNLTFSTLTVSNMSPEDSSIYLCSVQPGLEGYTFGSGTRLTVV.

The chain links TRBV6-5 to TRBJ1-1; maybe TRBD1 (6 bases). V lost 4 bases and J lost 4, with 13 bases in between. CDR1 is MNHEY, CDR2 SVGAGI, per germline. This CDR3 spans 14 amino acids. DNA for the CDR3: TGTGCCAGCAGTTTTGACAGGTTAGGCACTGAAGCTTTCTTT. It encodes CASSFDRLGTEAFF.

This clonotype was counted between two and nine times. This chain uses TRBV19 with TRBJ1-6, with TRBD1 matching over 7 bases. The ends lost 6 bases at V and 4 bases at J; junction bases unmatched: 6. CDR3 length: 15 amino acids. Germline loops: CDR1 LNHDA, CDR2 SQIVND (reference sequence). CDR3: CASRTVGQYNSPLHF. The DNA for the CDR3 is TGTGCCAGTAGGACTGTGGGACAGTATAATTCACCCCTCCACTTT.

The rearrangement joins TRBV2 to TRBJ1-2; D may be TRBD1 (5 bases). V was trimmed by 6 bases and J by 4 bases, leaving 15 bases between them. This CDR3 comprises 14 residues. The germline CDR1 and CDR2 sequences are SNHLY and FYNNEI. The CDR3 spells CASRSEQGGYGYTF. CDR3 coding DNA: TGTGCCAGCAGGTCAGAGCAGGGCGGCTATGGCTACACCTTC.

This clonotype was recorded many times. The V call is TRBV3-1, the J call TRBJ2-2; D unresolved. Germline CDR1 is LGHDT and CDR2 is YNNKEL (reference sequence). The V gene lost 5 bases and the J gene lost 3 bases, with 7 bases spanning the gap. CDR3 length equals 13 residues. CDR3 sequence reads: CASSFTHTGELFF. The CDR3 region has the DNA TGTGCCAGCAGCTTTACTCACACCGGGGAGCTGTTTTTT.

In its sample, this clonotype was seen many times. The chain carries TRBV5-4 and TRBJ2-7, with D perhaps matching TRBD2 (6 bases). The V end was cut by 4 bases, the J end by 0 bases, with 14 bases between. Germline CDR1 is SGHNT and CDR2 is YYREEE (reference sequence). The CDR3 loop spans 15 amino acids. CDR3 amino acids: CASSTPGRLSYEQYF. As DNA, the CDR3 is TGTGCCAGCAGCACCCCGGGGAGGCTCTCCTACGAGCAGTACTTC.

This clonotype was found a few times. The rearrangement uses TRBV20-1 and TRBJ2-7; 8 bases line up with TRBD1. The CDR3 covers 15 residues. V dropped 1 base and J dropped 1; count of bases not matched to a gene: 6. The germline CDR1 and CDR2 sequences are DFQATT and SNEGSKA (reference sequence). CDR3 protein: CSARVLQGASYEQYF. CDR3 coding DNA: TGCAGTGCTAGAGTTTTGCAGGGGGCTTCCTACGAGCAGTACTTC.

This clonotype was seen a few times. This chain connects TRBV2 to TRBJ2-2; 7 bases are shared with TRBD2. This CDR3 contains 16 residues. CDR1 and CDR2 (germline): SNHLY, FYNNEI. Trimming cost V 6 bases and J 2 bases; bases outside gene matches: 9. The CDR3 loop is CASREAQRGNTGELFF. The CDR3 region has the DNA TGTGCCAGCAGGGAGGCCCAGCGGGGAAACACCGGGGAGCTGTTTTTT.

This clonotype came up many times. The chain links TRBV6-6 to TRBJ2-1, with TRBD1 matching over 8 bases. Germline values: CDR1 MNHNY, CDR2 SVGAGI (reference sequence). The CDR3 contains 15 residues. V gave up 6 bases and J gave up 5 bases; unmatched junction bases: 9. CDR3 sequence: CASSPDRESHNEQFF. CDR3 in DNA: TGTGCCAGCAGCCCGGACAGGGAGTCCCACAATGAGCAGTTCTTC.

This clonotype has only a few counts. Written as DNA, the CDR3 is TGTGCCAGCTCCACCTTTACAGGGCACTATGGCTACACCTTC. Translation: CASSTFTGHYGYTF. The rearrangement uses TRBV6-5 and TRBJ1-2; weak D call: TRBD1 (6 bases). The CDR3 sequence is 14 residues long. Per germline, CDR1 MNHEY and CDR2 SVGAGI. V was shortened by 8 bases and J by 3 bases, with 16 bases between the two germline ends.